The clone carrying this T cell receptor (beta chain) was counted only a few times. The antigen remains undetermined. These data come from a study of early T cells in non-severe SARS-CoV-2 infection. Overall study: Sequencing input comprised bulk RNA from unsorted whole blood; chain pairing was not available. Study conclusions and caveats: Anti-spike CD8 responses were favored by VDJdb matching, which missed private and CD4 specificities.

Unique molecular identifiers were added to individual cDNA molecules. TCRdb processed the 5' RACE reads anew with MiXCR; each CDR3 protein has one entry. The sample records 40,000 to 60,000 distinct CDR3 sequences, about 6.3% being singletons. The V end lost 0 bases, the J end lost 2 bases, and 17 bases lay between the germline ends. CDR3 length: 17 amino acids. CDR1 and CDR2 from the germline V gene are DFQATT and SNEGSKA (reference sequence). This specimen was whole blood, taken at baseline. This TCR was recovered from an adult who was a healthcare worker with PCR-confirmed SARS-CoV-2 infection or an uninfected control (not recorded which). The rearrangement links TRBV20-1 to TRBJ2-1; no firm D call. In DNA form, the CDR3 reads TGCAGTGCTAGAGATCAATCGGGCCTCCGAACCTACAATGAGCAGTTCTTC. Residues: CSARDQSGLRTYNEQFF.